These 11 T cell receptor beta chains were sequenced from one sample in a study of T cells in tuberculosis. This table comes from immunoSEQ multiplex PCR, and its TCRdb copy is limited to in-frame clones, with some not included. The repertoire has tens of thousands of clones, just under 97% of them found once; the top ten carry approximately 2.5%. Material: PBMCs. The receptors here all came from a donor aged 10-35 years with latent tuberculosis or without tuberculosis infection.

The gene calls are TRBV1 and TRBJ2-3; the table assigns TRBD2, which was not confirmed against the DNA. TRBV1 is shown as a pseudogene. The CDR3 is made up of 14 amino acids. Written as DNA, the CDR3 is TGCACCAGCAGCGGGACTCCTATTTCAGATACGCAGTATTTT. The encoded protein is CTSSGTPISDTQYF.

The chain combines TRBV5-4 with TRBJ2-1; weak D call: TRBD1 (6 bases). The CDR3 consists of 15 residues. Germline CDR1 SGHNT, CDR2 YYREEE (reference sequence). Trimming took off 3 bases at V and 3 bases at J, with 13 bases between the two ends. The CDR3 nucleotides read TGTGCCAGCAGCTCTCAACAGGACAGCTACAATGAGCAGTTCTTC. Translated, it gives CASSSQQDSYNEQFF. The entire variable domain, with the rest obtained from reference TRBV5-4 and TRBJ2-1, is as follows: ETGVTQSPTHLIKTRGQQVTLRCSSQSGHNTVSWYQQALGQGPQFIFQYYREEENGRGNFPPRFSGLQFPNYSSELNVNALELDDSALYLCASSSQQDSYNEQFFGPGTRLTVL.

This clone was seen a single time. The chain links TRBV29-1 to TRBJ1-2, with 7 bases identical to TRBD1. Germline CDR1 SQVTM, CDR2 ANQGSEA. The CDR3 sequence is 11 residues long. Here the CDR3 reads CTTGTAYGYTF. CDR3 bases: TGCACCACCGGGACAGCATATGGCTACACCTTC.

This clone was seen just once. V usage is TRBV5-1 and J usage is TRBJ1-5; D not certain. The CDR3 sequence is 13 residues long. With 4 bases removed from V and 4 bases from J, the gap between germline ends came to 9 bases. Germline CDR1 and CDR2: SGHRS and YFSETQ. The DNA for the CDR3 is TGCGCCAGCAGCGAGGGTGATAATCAGCCCCAGCATTTT. Encoded protein: CASSEGDNQPQHF. Full variable domain (remainder filled in from reference TRBV5-1 and TRBJ1-5): KAGVTQTPRYLIKTRGQQVTLSCSPISGHRSVSWYQQTPGQGLQFLFEYFSETQRNKGNFPGRFSGRQFSNSRSEMNVSTLELGDSALYLCASSEGDNQPQHFGDGTRLSIL.

The chain carries TRBV7-8 and TRBJ1-6, with 7 bases aligning to TRBD1. Germline V CDR1 and CDR2: SGHVS, FQNEAQ. V dropped 2 bases and J dropped 6; count of bases not matched to a gene: 7. This CDR3 is built from 16 residues. The DNA of the CDR3 is TGTGCCAGCAGCTTAAGACAGGGTTTAACTAATTCACCCCTCCACTTT. Protein: CASSLRQGLTNSPLHF.

This chain uses TRBV27 with TRBJ1-2; 7 bases map to TRBD1. J was trimmed by 5 bases and V by 5 bases; bases with no gene match: 5. Germline CDR1 and CDR2: MNHEY and SMNVEV (reference sequence). The CDR3 spans 13 residues. CDR3 sequence: CASSTGQWYGYTF. The CDR3 nucleotides read TGTGCCAGCAGTACGGGACAGTGGTATGGCTACACCTTC.

The chain has TRBV28 and TRBJ2-3; TRBD1 aligns across 11 bases. J lost 4 bases, V lost 5 bases, and 5 bases had no gene match. There are 15 residues in the CDR3. Germline V lookup: CDR1 MDHEN, CDR2 SYDVKM. The CDR3 spells CASSGGGQGADTQYF. The CDR3 DNA reads as TGTGCCAGCAGTGGCGGGGGACAGGGGGCAGATACGCAGTATTTT.

The V call is TRBV14, the J call TRBJ1-1; TRBD1 is a possible D gene (5 bases). CDR1 is SGHDN and CDR2 is FVKESK in the germline V gene. V dropped 3 bases and J dropped 5 bases, with 10 bases sitting between them. The length of the CDR3 is 13 residues. For the CDR3, the DNA is TGTGCCAGCAGCCAGACGGGGGGAACTGAAGCTTTCTTT. Translated, it gives CASSQTGGTEAFF.

The chain recombines TRBV27 with TRBJ1-1, with a possible D match to TRBD1 (5 bases). In germline, CDR1 is MNHEY, CDR2 SMNVEV (reference sequence). The V gene lost 8 bases and the J gene lost 11 bases, with 15 bases spanning the gap. This CDR3 is 11 amino acids long. CDR3 amino acids: CASGPEEGAFF. As DNA, the CDR3 is TGTGCCAGCGGGCCGGAGGAGGGGGCTTTCTTT.

The chain links TRBV27 to TRBJ1-3, with D unclear. Germline values: CDR1 MNHEY, CDR2 SMNVEV (reference sequence). The CDR3 sequence is 17 residues long. V lost 10 bases and J 0 bases, leaving 22 bases between the germline ends. CDR3 bases: TGTGCCAACCCCGGGATAGGGATTGCTGGCTCTGGAAACACCATATATTTT. Amino acid sequence: CANPGIGIAGSGNTIYF.

The J gene is TRBJ2-2, the V gene TRBV6-6, with 11 bases aligning to TRBD1. The germline V gene has CDR1 MNHNY and CDR2 SVGAGI (reference sequence). This CDR3 has 16 amino acids. Trimming removed 5 bases from V and 5 bases from J; junction bases left unmatched: 7. CDR3 coding DNA: TGTGCCAGCAGTCCCCGGGGACAGGGGGTTACCGGGGAGCTGTTTTTT. The encoded protein is CASSPRGQGVTGELFF.